This T cell receptor (beta chain) was captured in a study of CD8 T cells in ankylosing spondylitis. General study findings and limits: Reports say disease-linked clones showed up significantly more in matched ankylosing spondylitis synovial fluid.

TCRdb recomputed calls from the 5' RACE reads with MiXCR, one row per CDR3 protein. The sample records roughly 220,000 distinct CDR3 sequences, 10% to 13% being singletons. The CDR3 loop spans 14 amino acids. The germline V gene has CDR1 DFQATT and CDR2 SNEGSKA (reference sequence). The ends lost 3 bases at V and 4 bases at J; junction bases unmatched: 6. At least ten counts were recorded for this clonotype. The antigen remains unidentified. This receptor was obtained from a male donor with ankylosing spondylitis or in good health (not recorded which). What was sequenced was blood, either unsorted or a sorted T cell fraction (not recorded which). This sequence joins TRBV20-1 and TRBJ2-7, with TRBD2 identical over 10 bases. CDR3 region: CSASLAGGLYEQYF. DNA of the CDR3: TGCAGTGCTAGCTTAGCGGGGGGTTTATACGAGCAGTACTTC.